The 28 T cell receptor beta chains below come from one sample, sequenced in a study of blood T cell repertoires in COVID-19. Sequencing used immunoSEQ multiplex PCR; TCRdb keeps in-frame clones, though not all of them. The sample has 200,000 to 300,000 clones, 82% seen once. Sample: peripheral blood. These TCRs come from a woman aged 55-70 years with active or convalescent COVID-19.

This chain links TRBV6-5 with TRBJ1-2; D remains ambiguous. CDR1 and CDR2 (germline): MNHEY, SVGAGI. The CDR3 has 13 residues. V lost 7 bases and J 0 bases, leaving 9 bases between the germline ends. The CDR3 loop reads CASTPNTNYGYTF. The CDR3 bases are TGTGCCAGCACTCCTAATACTAACTATGGCTACACCTTC.

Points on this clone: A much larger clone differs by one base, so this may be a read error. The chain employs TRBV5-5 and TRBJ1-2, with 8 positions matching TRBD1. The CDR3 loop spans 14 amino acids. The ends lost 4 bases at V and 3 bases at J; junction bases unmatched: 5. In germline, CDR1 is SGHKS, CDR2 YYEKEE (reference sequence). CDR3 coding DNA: TGTGCCAGCAGCCCGTCGACAGGGGACTATGGCTACACCTTC. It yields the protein CASSPSTGDYGYTF. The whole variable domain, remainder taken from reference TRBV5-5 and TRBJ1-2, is DAGVTQSPTHLIKTRGQQVTLRCSPISGHKSVSWYQQVLGQGPQFIFQYYEKEERGRGNFPDRFSARQFPNYSSELNVNALLLGDSALYLCASSPSTGDYGYTFGSGTRLTVV.

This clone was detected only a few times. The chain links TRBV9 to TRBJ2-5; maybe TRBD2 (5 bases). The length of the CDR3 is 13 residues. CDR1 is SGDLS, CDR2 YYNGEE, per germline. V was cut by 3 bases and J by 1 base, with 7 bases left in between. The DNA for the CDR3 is TGTGCCAGCAGCGCCAGCGGCCAAGAGACCCAGTACTTC. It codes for CASSASGQETQYF.

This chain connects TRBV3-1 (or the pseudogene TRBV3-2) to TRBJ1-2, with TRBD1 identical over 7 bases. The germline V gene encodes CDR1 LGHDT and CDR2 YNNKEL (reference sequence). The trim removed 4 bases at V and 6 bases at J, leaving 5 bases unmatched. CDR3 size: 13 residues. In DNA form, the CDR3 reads TGTGCCAGCAGCCGGACAGGCATGGATGGCTACACCTTC. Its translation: CASSRTGMDGYTF.

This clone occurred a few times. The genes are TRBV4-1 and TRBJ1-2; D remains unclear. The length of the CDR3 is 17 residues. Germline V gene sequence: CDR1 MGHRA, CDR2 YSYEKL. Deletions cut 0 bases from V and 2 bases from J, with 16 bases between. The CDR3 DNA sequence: TGCGCCAGCAGCCAAGATAACCTCCTCGCGGGAAACTATGGCTACACCTTC. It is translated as CASSQDNLLAGNYGYTF.

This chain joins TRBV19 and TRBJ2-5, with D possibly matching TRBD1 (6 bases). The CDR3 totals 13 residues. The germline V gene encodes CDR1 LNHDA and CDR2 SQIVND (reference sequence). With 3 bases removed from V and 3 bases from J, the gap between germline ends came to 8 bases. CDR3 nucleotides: TGTGCCAGTAGTATTAACAGGGAAGAGACCCAGTACTTC. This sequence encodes CASSINREETQYF.

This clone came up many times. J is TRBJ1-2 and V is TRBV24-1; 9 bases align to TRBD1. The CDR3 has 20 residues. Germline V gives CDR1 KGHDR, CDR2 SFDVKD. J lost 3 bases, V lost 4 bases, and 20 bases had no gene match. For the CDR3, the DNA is TGTGCCACCAGTGACGTTCCTTGGACAGGGGTGAAGTTAATGGACTATGGCTACACCTTC. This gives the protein CATSDVPWTGVKLMDYGYTF.

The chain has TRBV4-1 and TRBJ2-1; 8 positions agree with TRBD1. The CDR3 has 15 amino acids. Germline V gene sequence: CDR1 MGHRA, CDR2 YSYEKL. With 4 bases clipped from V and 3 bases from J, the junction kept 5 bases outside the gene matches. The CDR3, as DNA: TGCGCCAGCAGCCCCCCGGACAGGGACTACAATGAGCAGTTCTTC. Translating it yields CASSPPDRDYNEQFF.

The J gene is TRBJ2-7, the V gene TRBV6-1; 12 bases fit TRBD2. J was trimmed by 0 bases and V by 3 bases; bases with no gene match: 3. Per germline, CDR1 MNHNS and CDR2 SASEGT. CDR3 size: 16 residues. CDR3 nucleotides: TGTGCCAGCAGTGAGCCTAGCGGGGGGGCCTCCTACGAGCAGTACTTC. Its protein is CASSEPSGGASYEQYF.

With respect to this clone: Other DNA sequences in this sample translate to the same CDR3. CDR3 in DNA: TGTGCCAGCAGTCGACAGGGCTCCTACGAGCAGTACTTC. Translating gives CASSRQGSYEQYF. The chain uses TRBV2 and TRBJ2-7, with 7 bases that match TRBD1. V dropped 5 bases and J dropped 0; count of bases not matched to a gene: 1. The CDR3 has 13 amino acids. Germline V CDR1 and CDR2: SNHLY, FYNNEI.

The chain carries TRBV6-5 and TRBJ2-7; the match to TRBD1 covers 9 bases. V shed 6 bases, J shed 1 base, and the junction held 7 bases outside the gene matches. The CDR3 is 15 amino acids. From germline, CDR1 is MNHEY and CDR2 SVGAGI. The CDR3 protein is CASSRDREGSYEQYF. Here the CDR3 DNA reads TGTGCCAGCAGCCGGGACAGGGAGGGGTCCTACGAGCAGTACTTC.

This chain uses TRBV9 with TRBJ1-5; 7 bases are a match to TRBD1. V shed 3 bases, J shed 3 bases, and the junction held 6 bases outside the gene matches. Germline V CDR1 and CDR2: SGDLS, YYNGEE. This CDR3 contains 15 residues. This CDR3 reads CASSATGANNQPQHF. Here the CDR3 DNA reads TGTGCCAGCAGCGCAACAGGGGCCAACAATCAGCCCCAGCATTTT.

The CDR3 DNA reads TGTGCCAGCAGCCAAGTGGGGGAGGGTAACACTGAAGCTTTCTTT. Protein product: CASSQVGEGNTEAFF. V is TRBV4-2 and J is TRBJ1-1; perhaps TRBD1 as D (5 bases). Between the trimmed V and J ends, which lost 1 base and 2 bases, there was a span of 11 bases. The V gene's germline CDR1 is LGHNA and CDR2 YNFKEQ. The CDR3 is 15 residues long.

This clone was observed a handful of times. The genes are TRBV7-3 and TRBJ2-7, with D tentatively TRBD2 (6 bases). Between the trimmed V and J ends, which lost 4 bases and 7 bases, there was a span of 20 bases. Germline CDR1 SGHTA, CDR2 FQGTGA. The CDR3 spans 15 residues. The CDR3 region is CASSSPEEGLVEQYF. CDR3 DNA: TGTGCCAGCAGCTCCCCGGAGGAGGGTCTGGTGGAGCAGTACTTC.

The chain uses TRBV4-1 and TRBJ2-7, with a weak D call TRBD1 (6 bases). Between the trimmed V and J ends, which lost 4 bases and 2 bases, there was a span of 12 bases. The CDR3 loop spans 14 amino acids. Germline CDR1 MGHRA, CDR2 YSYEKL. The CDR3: CASSPRQGTYEQYF. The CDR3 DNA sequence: TGCGCCAGCAGCCCGCGGCAGGGGACCTACGAGCAGTACTTC.

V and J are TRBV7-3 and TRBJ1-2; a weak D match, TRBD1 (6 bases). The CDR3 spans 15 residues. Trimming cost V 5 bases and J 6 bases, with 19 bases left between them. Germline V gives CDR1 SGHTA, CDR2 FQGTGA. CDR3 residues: CASSPNRGARDGYTF. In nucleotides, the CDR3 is TGTGCCAGCAGCCCTAATCGGGGGGCGCGGGATGGCTACACCTTC.

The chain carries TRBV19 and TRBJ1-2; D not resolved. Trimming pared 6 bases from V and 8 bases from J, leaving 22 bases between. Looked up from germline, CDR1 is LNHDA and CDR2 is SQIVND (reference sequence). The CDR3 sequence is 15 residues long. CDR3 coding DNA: TGTGCCAGTAGGGTCCGGGAAGAAAGGTCGGGGGGCTACACCTTC. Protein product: CASRVREERSGGYTF.

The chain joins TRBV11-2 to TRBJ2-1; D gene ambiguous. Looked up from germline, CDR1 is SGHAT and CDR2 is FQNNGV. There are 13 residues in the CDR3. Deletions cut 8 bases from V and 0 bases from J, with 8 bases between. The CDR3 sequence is CASGQPSYNEQFF. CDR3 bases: TGTGCCAGCGGGCAACCCTCCTACAATGAGCAGTTCTTC.

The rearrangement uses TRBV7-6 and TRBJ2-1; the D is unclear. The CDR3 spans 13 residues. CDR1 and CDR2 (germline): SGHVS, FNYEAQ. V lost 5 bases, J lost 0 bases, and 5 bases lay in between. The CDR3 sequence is CASSPGSYNEQFF. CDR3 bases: TGTGCCAGCAGCCCCGGCTCCTACAATGAGCAGTTCTTC.

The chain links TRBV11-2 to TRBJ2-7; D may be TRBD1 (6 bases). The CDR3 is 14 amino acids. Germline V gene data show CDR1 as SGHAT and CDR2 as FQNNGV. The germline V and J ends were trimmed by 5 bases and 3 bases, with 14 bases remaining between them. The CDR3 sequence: CASSPSRTDYEQYF. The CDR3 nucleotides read TGTGCCAGCAGCCCCTCCCGGACAGACTACGAGCAGTACTTC. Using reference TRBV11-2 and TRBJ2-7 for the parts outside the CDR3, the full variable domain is EAGVAQSPRYKIIEKRQSVAFWCNPISGHATLYWYQQILGQGPKLLIQFQNNGVVDDSQLPKDRFSAERLKGVDSTLKIQPAKLEDSAVYLCASSPSRTDYEQYFGPGTRLTVT.

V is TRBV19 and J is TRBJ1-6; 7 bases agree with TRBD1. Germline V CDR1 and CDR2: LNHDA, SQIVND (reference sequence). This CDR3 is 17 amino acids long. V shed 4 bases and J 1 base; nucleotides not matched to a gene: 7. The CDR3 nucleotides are TGTGCCAGTAGTACCCGGGGACAGCGATCCTATAATTCACCCCTCCACTTT. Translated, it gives CASSTRGQRSYNSPLHF.

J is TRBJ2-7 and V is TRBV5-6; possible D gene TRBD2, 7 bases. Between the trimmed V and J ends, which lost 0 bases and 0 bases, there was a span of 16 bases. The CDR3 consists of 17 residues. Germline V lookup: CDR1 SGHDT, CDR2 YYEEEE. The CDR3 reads CASSLVGGPRSSYEQYF. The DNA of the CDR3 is TGTGCCAGCAGCTTGGTGGGGGGGCCCAGGAGCTCCTACGAGCAGTACTTC.

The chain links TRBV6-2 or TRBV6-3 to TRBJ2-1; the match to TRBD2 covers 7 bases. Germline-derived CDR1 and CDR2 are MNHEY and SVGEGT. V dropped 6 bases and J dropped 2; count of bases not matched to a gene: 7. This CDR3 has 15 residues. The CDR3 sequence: CASSQRDYPYNEQFF. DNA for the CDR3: TGTGCCAGCAGCCAACGGGACTACCCCTACAATGAGCAGTTCTTC.

CDR3 residues: CASSVGTVRTGELFF. The CDR3 DNA is TGTGCCAGCAGCGTAGGCACGGTCCGCACCGGGGAGCTGTTTTTT. The gene calls are TRBV9 and TRBJ2-2; no firm D call. Germline V gene sequence: CDR1 SGDLS, CDR2 YYNGEE. The CDR3 sequence is 15 residues long. Trimming took 0 bases from V and 4 from J, leaving 10 bases between them.

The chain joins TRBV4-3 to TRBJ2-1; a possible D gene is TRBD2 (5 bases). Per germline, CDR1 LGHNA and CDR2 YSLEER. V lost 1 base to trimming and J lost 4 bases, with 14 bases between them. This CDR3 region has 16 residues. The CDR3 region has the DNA TGCGCCAGCAGCCAAGGTTCGGGGAAGGGTTACAATGAGCAGTTCTTC. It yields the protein CASSQGSGKGYNEQFF.

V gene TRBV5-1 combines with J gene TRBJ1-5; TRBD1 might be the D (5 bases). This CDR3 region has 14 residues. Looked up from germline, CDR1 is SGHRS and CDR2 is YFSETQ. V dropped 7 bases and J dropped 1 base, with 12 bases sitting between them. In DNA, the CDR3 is TGCGCCAGCGCCCCCGGGGGAAGCAATCAGCCCCAGCATTTT. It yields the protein CASAPGGSNQPQHF.

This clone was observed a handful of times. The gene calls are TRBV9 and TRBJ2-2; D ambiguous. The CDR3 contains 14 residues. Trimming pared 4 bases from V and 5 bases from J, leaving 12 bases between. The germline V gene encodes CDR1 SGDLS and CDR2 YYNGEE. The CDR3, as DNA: TGTGCCAGCAGCCCTTTTAGAGCTACCGGGGAGCTGTTTTTT. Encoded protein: CASSPFRATGELFF.

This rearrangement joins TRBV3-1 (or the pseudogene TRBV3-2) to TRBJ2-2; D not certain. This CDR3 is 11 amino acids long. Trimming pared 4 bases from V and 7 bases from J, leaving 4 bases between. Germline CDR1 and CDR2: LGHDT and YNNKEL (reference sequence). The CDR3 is CASSRHGELFF. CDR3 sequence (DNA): TGTGCCAGCAGCCGACACGGGGAGCTGTTTTTT.